This T cell receptor beta chain was sequenced during a study of blood T cell repertoires in COVID-19. Participant ages covered roughly 18 to 89 years across 20 to 25 US areas. Allocation to cohorts depended on clinical history reported by the participants. The data were produced by immunoSEQ multiplex PCR, yet TCRdb's version contains in-frame clones alone and is incomplete. The sample has 260,000 or so clones, around 88% seen once; the top ten hold more than 0.95%. Germline V gene lookup returns CDR1 SGHRS and CDR2 YFSETQ. The CDR3 spans 14 residues. Trimming removed 4 bases from V and 3 bases from J, with 8 bases in between.

This TCR derives from a woman between 35 and 50 years old with acute COVID-19. The J gene is TRBJ2-6, the V gene TRBV5-1, with D hard to call. Sequenced input: PBMCs or T cells enriched from blood (not recorded which). The CDR3 sequence is CASSPAVGANVLTF. The CDR3, as DNA: TGCGCCAGCAGCCCCGCGGTTGGGGCCAACGTCCTGACTTTC.